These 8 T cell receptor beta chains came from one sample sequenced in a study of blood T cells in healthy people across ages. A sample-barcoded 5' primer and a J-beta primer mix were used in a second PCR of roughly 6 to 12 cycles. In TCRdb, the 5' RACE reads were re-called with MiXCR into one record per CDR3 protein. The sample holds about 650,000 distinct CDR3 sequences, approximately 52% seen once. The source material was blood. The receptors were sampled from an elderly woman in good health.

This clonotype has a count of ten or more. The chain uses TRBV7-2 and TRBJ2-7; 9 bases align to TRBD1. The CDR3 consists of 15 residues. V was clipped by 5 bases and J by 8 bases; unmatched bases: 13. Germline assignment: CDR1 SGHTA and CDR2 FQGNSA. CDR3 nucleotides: TGTGCCAGCAGCCACGGGACAGGGACCCTTTTTAAGCAGTACTTC. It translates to CASSHGTGTLFKQYF.

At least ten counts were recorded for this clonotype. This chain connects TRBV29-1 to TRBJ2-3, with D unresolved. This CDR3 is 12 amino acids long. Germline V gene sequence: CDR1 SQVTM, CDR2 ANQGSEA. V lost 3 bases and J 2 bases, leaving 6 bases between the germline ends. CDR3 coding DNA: TGCAGCGTTGACACGGTCACAGATACGCAGTATTTT. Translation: CSVDTVTDTQYF.

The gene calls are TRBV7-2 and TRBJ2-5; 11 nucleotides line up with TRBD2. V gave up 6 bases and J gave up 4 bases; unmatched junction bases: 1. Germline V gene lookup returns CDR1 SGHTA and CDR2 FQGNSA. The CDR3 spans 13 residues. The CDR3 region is CASSSGRGETQYF. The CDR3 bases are TGTGCCAGCAGTAGCGGGAGGGGAGAGACCCAGTACTTC.

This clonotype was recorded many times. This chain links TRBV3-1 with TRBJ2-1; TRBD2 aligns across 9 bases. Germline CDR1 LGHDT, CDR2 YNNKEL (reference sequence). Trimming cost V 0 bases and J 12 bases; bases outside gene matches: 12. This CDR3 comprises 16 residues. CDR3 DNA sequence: TGTGCCAGCAGCCAAGAAGCCGCTAGCGGGAAGGGTGCGCAGTTCTTC. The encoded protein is CASSQEAASGKGAQFF.

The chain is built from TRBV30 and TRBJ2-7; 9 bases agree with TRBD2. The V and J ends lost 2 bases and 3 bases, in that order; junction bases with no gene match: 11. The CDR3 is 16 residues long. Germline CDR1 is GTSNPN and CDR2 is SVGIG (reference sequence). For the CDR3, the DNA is TGTGCCTGGAGTCCCCTAGGGTCTAGCGGGGACTACGAGCAGTACTTC. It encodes CAWSPLGSSGDYEQYF. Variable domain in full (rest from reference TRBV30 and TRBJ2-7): SQTIHQWPATLVQPVGSPLSLECTVEGTSNPNLYWYRQAAGRGLQLLFYSVGIGQISSEVPQNLSASRPQDRQFILSSKKLLLSDSGFYLCAWSPLGSSGDYEQYFGPGTRLTVT.

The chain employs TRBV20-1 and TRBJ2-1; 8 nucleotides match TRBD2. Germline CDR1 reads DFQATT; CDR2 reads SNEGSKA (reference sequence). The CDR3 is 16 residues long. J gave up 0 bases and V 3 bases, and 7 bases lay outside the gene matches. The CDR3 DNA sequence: TGCAGTGCTAGGGGGCCCCGGGGGGGCTCCTACAATGAGCAGTTCTTC. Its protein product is CSARGPRGGSYNEQFF.

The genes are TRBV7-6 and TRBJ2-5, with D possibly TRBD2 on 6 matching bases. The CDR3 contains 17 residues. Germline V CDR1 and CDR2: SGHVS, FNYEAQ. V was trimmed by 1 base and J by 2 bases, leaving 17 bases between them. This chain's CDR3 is CASSLVALTGVQETQYF. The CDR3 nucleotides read TGTGCCAGCAGCTTAGTTGCGCTCACGGGAGTTCAAGAGACCCAGTACTTC.

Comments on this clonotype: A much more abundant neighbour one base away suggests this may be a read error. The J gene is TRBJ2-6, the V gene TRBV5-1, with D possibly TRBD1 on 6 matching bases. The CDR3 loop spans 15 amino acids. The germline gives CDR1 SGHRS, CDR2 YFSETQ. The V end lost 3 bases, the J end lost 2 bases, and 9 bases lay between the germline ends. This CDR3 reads CASSWRTAGANVLTF. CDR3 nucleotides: TGCGCCAGCAGCTGGAGGACAGCTGGGGCCAACGTCCTGACTTTC. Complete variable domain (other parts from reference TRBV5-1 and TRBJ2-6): KAGVTQTPRYLIKTRGQQVTLSCSPISGHRSVSWYQQTPGQGLQFLFEYFSETQRNKGNFPGRFSGRQFSNSRSEMNVSTLELGDSALYLCASSWRTAGANVLTFGAGSRLTVL.